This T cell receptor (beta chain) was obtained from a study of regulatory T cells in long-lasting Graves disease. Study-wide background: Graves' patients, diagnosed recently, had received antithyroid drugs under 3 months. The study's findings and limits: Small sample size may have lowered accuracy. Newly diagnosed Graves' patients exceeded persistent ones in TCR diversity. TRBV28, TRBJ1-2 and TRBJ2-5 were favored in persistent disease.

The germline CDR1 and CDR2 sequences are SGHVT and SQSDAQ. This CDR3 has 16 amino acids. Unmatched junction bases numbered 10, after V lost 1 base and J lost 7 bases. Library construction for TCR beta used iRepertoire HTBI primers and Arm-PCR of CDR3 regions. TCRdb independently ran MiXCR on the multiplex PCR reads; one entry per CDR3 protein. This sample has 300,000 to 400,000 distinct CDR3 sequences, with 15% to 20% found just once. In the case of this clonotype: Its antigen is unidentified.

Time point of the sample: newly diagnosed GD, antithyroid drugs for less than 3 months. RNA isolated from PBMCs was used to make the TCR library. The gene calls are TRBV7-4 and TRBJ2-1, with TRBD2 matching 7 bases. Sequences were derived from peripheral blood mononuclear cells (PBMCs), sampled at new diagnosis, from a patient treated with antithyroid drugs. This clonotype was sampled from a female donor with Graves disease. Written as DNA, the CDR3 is TGTGCCAGCAGCTTAGTGGATAGCGGGTTCTATAATGAGCAGTTCTTC. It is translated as CASSLVDSGFYNEQFF. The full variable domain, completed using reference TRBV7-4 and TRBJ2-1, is GAGVSQSPRYKVAKRGRDVALRCDSISGHVTLYWYRQTLGQGSEVLTYSQSDAQRDKSGRPSGRFSAERPERSVSTLKIQRTEQGDSAVYLCASSLVDSGFYNEQFFGPGTRLTVL.